This T cell receptor (beta chain) was captured by sequencing in a study of T cells in Graves' hyperthyroidism and ophthalmopathy (dated by TCRdb to the late 2010s). About the investigation overall: Peripheral blood was sampled at the time of initial diagnosis, prior to any treatment. The paper reports TCR Vbeta CDR3 sequencing of approximately 140 peripheral blood samples: 43 ophthalmopathy, under 80 hyperthyroidism and around 17 progressor patients. The 100 discovery patients were divided at random into training and test sets in a 7:3 ratio. Prospective prediction of ophthalmopathy was tested in an independent validation cohort of fewer than 20 hyperthyroidism patients and 17 patients who later progressed to ophthalmopathy. After sampling, hyperthyroidism patients received methimazole starting at 30 mg daily, and ophthalmopathy patients received high-dose intravenous methylprednisolone. Thyroid tissue and blood T-cell repertoires from roughly six Graves' hyperthyroidism patients were also compared in the study. A discovery cohort of roughly 96 patients, roughly 43 with Graves' ophthalmopathy and over 55 with stable Graves' hyperthyroidism, was used to find distinguishing TCR V-J signatures.

The CDR3 numbers 13 residues from cysteine through phenylalanine. Of all the DNA, just the CDR3 is kept, 39 bases in frame from base 1. From a lookup of the germline V gene (reference sequence), CDR1 and CDR2 are DFQATT and SNEGSKA. V loses 7 bases, J loses 6 bases, and the germline ends lie 19 bases apart. Amplification of TCR beta CDR3 regions was carried out from RNA transcripts. The TCR CDR3 was subjected to a first round of RT-PCR using the HTBI primer set and the Qiagen OneStep RT-PCR kit. Libraries were constructed in a second round of multiplex PCR, after which size selection and purification were performed. The libraries were sequenced on an Illumina HiSeq2000 using paired-end 100 bp reads. For the original study's pipeline: Raw data were processed with SOAPnuke, discarding reads with adapters, uncalled bases, mean Phred below 15, or no exact constant-primer or identifier match. COPE v1.2.5 was used to merge the high-quality paired reads, and each unique nucleotide sequence was defined as a clonotype. Clonotypes were aligned to IMGT TRBV, TRBD and TRBJ reference segments using MiTCR v1.1. The analysis was restricted to V-J combinations with a frequency above 0.0001, which together covered about 99% of the repertoires. A TCS score was defined as the ratio between F50 (clonal expansion) and ExV (chaos), using BLOSUM62-based TCRdist between CDR3 peptides within each V-J. Welch's t-statistics and random forest reduced 500 to 650 V-J features to some 14, which were used in a naive Bayes classifier (R e1071). The Morisita-Horn index was used to measure how similar the thyroid and blood repertoires were. In-frame beta chains were kept once TCRdb had trimmed the public reads at Q25 with fastp and called clones with MiXCR. Rows matching on CDR3 protein sequence are summarized as one entry with the most common DNA and genes. These V and J calls originate from TCRdb's pipeline instead of the authors' own analysis. The sample data list about 610,000 distinct CDR3 sequences, and roughly 15% of these were observed just once. The top ten constitute 4% to 5.5% of the sample.

Ophthalmopathy patients had moderately to severely active disease, Clinical Activity Score of at least 3, NOSPECS grade of at least 4, and duration under 3 months. Patients with uncontrolled infections, other autoimmune diseases, pregnancy or lactation were excluded. Diagnoses were established on the basis of clinical symptoms, serum thyroxine and TRAb, thyroid ultrasound, and orbital computed tomography. PBMCs were separated from roughly 10 ml of fresh peripheral blood using Ficoll-Paque density gradient centrifugation. Trizol reagent was used to extract total RNA, and RNA quality was then checked on an Agilent 2100 Bioanalyzer. Here is what the overall study found, with its caveats: No statistical method was used to fix the sample size in advance, and group allocation was not hidden from the investigators. Most expanded thyroid clonotypes (frequency above 0.001) were also detected in blood, a finding suggesting that blood repertoires may reflect thyroid immune responses. A 13 V-J signature model separated ophthalmopathy from stable hyperthyroidism, with around 88% sensitivity and around 84% specificity in cross-validation and 80%/75% in testing. In validation, the model predicted progression to ophthalmopathy a median of about 5.9 months before onset, with around 70% sensitivity and roughly 72% specificity.

With respect to this clonotype: The target of this receptor is not known. No clone much larger than this one lies a single base away; base qualities are absent.

Sequencing was carried out using blood. Rearrangement joined TRBV20-1 to TRBJ2-7; the D gene assignment is ambiguous. The source of this sequence is a woman in her thirties or forties with Graves' ophthalmopathy. The nucleotide sequence reads as follows: TGCAGTGTTCCAAGAACTGGGGTTGGCGAGCAGTACTTC. This sequence encodes CSVPRTGVGEQYF.